What follows are 21 T cell receptor beta chains derived from one specimen sequenced in a study of T cell responses to AZD1222 COVID-19 vaccine. This table comes from immunoSEQ multiplex PCR, and its TCRdb copy is limited to in-frame clones, with some not included. The table shows over 150,000 clones, with around 90% occurring only once. This sample comprised peripheral blood, obtained on day 0 of AZD1222 vaccination. The receptors were gathered from an adult in good health.

The rearrangement joins TRBV7-9 to TRBJ1-2; a possible D gene is TRBD1 (5 bases). With 2 bases removed from V and 4 bases from J, the gap between germline ends came to 23 bases. Germline V gene lookup returns CDR1 SEHNR and CDR2 FQNEAQ (reference sequence). The CDR3 runs to 18 residues. The CDR3 DNA follows: TGTGCCAGCAGCTTACTAACCCCCGGGACGCAGATCCCCTATGGCTACACCTTC. Amino acids: CASSLLTPGTQIPYGYTF.

V gene TRBV6-6 combines with J gene TRBJ1-3; a possible D gene is TRBD1 (5 bases). V lost 2 bases and J lost 4, with 6 bases in between. The CDR3 has 13 residues. The germline CDR1 and CDR2 sequences are MNHNY and SVGAGI (reference sequence). CDR3 protein: CASSYQGGNTIYF. The CDR3 bases are TGTGCCAGCAGTTACCAGGGAGGAAACACCATATATTTT.

The genes are TRBV7-6 and TRBJ1-4; TRBD1 is a possible D gene (6 bases). Looked up from germline, CDR1 is SGHVS and CDR2 is FNYEAQ. V lost 5 bases and J 0 bases, leaving 10 bases between the germline ends. The CDR3 covers 15 residues. The CDR3 bases are TGTGCCAGCAGCCCAAGGGGGACAACTAATGAAAAACTGTTTTTT. The encoded protein is CASSPRGTTNEKLFF.

This chain connects TRBV6-2 or TRBV6-3 to TRBJ2-1; 7 nucleotides agree with TRBD2. CDR1 and CDR2 from the germline V gene are MNHEY and SVGEGT. V lost 4 bases, J lost 3 bases, and 0 bases stayed unmatched. This CDR3 has 13 residues. The DNA of the CDR3 is TGTGCCAGCAGTTGGGACTACTACAATGAGCAGTTCTTC. It is translated as CASSWDYYNEQFF.

In its sample, this clone was seen once. The rearrangement uses TRBV2 and TRBJ1-2, with D possibly matching TRBD1 (5 bases). The V gene lost 11 bases and the J gene lost 0 bases, with 22 bases spanning the gap. The germline gives CDR1 SNHLY, CDR2 FYNNEI. CDR3 length: 16 residues. Here the CDR3 reads CASPGTLGLANYGYTF. In DNA, the CDR3 is TGTGCCTCCCCCGGGACCCTCGGGTTAGCTAACTATGGCTACACCTTC.

The V gene is TRBV2, the J gene TRBJ1-5; D is perhaps TRBD1 (5 bases). The V gene lost 6 bases and the J gene lost 1 base, with 10 bases spanning the gap. Germline V gives CDR1 SNHLY, CDR2 FYNNEI. This CDR3 region has 14 residues. The chain's CDR3 is CASSADNSNQPQHF. CDR3 DNA: TGTGCCAGCAGCGCGGACAACAGCAATCAGCCCCAGCATTTT. The whole variable domain, remainder taken from reference TRBV2 and TRBJ1-5, is EPEVTQTPSHQVTQMGQEVILRCVPISNHLYFYWYRQILGQKVEFLVSFYNNEISEKSEIFDDQFSVERPDGSNFTLKIRSTKLEDSAMYFCASSADNSNQPQHFGDGTRLSIL.

This rearrangement joins TRBV7-8 to TRBJ2-3; 7 bases agree with TRBD1. Germline V gene data show CDR1 as SGHVS and CDR2 as FQNEAQ. CDR3 length: 13 residues. V was pared by 4 bases and J by 11 bases, with 9 bases of the junction left unmatched. CDR3 sequence reads: CASSSTNRDRQYF. CDR3 sequence (DNA): TGTGCCAGCAGCTCGACTAACCGGGACAGGCAGTATTTT.

V usage is TRBV20-1 and J usage is TRBJ1-2; no clear D gene. Germline V CDR1 and CDR2: DFQATT, SNEGSKA (reference sequence). The V end lost 4 bases, the J end lost 0 bases, and 18 bases lay between the germline ends. The CDR3 has 16 amino acids. Here the CDR3 reads CSATEAADAANYGYTF. Written as DNA, the CDR3 is TGCAGTGCTACTGAGGCGGCAGACGCAGCTAACTATGGCTACACCTTC.

V is TRBV7-2 and J is TRBJ1-1; 9 nucleotides agree with TRBD1. The CDR3 runs 14 residues. With V trimmed by 5 bases and J by 5 bases, 6 bases remained unmatched. Germline values: CDR1 SGHTA, CDR2 FQGNSA. Here the CDR3 DNA reads TGTGCCAGCAGCCCACAGGGGGCGCTTACTGAAGCTTTCTTT. Its translation is CASSPQGALTEAFF.

V gene TRBV28 combines with J gene TRBJ1-1; TRBD1 matches 10 bases. V was pared by 4 bases and J by 4 bases, with 12 bases of the junction left unmatched. CDR1 is MDHEN and CDR2 is SYDVKM in the germline V gene. CDR3 length: 17 residues. The DNA of the CDR3 is TGTGCCAGCAGTTCAGAGAGACAGGGGGCCCCGGGCACTGAAGCTTTCTTT. Its translation is CASSSERQGAPGTEAFF.

The chain joins TRBV29-1 to TRBJ2-2; D is unclear. The CDR3 length is 12 residues. Deletions cut 7 bases from V and 7 bases from J, with 13 bases between. Germline-derived CDR1 and CDR2 are SQVTM and ANQGSEA. The CDR3 DNA sequence: TGCAGCGCAGGAAGGGTGGGCGGGGAGCTGTTTTTT. This gives the protein CSAGRVGGELFF.

A few counts support this clone. The chain is built from TRBV9 and TRBJ1-2; D is undetermined. V lost 3 bases and J 4 bases, leaving 16 bases between the germline ends. This CDR3 region has 15 residues. Per germline, CDR1 SGDLS and CDR2 YYNGEE. The CDR3 coding sequence is TGTGCCAGCAGCGCCGACGGATATAAGGGCTATGGCTACACCTTC. This gives the protein CASSADGYKGYGYTF.

The chain employs TRBV2 and TRBJ1-1; TRBD1 is a possible D gene (6 bases). Germline CDR1 reads SNHLY; CDR2 reads FYNNEI. The CDR3 runs 15 residues. Deletions cut 9 bases from V and 0 bases from J, with 17 bases between. The CDR3 bases are TGTGCCAGTCACCTTTCCGGGACATTGAACACTGAAGCTTTCTTT. It codes for CASHLSGTLNTEAFF.

The chain uses TRBV10-3 and TRBJ2-7; TRBD1 agrees at 8 bases. Per the germline V gene, CDR1 is ENHRY and CDR2 is SYGVKD. V dropped 9 bases and J dropped 7; count of bases not matched to a gene: 17. This CDR3 spans 15 amino acids. Written as DNA, the CDR3 is TGTGCCATATGGGAAGGACAGGGCAACCCAAAGGAGCAGTACTTC. The encoded protein is CAIWEGQGNPKEQYF.

The chain carries TRBV18 and TRBJ2-7, with D possibly being TRBD2 (6 bases). This CDR3 comprises 12 residues. CDR1 is KGHSH and CDR2 is LQKENI in the germline V gene. The germline V and J ends were trimmed by 1 base and 7 bases, with 8 bases remaining between them. Written as DNA, the CDR3 is TGTGCCAGCTCACCACAGGGAGGTGAGCAGTACTTC. Protein: CASSPQGGEQYF.

This sequence joins TRBV10-3 and TRBJ1-5, with D hard to call. This CDR3 comprises 13 residues. The germline V and J ends were trimmed by 2 bases and 7 bases, with 9 bases remaining between them. From germline, CDR1 is ENHRY and CDR2 SYGVKD. Written as DNA, the CDR3 is TGTGCCATCAGTGAGGGGGTTGGCCAGCCCCAGCATTTT. Translation: CAISEGVGQPQHF.

The CDR3 DNA is TGTGCCAGCAGGCAGGGAAACACCATATATTTT. Its translation: CASRQGNTIYF. The V gene is TRBV2, the J gene TRBJ1-3; D gene ambiguous. The CDR3 totals 11 residues. CDR1 and CDR2 (germline): SNHLY, FYNNEI. V lost 6 bases and J 4 bases, leaving 4 bases between the germline ends.

The chain couples TRBV30 to TRBJ2-7; TRBD1 agrees at 7 bases. Germline lookup yields CDR1 GTSNPN and CDR2 SVGIG (reference sequence). Losses at the gene ends were 1 base for V and 5 bases for J; bases not matched to a gene: 2. The CDR3 loop spans 12 amino acids. The CDR3 loop is CAWSGTGDEQYF. The CDR3 coding sequence is TGTGCCTGGAGTGGGACAGGAGACGAGCAGTACTTC. The variable domain in full, with the rest retrieved from reference TRBV30 and TRBJ2-7, is SQTIHQWPATLVQPVGSPLSLECTVEGTSNPNLYWYRQAAGRGLQLLFYSVGIGQISSEVPQNLSASRPQDRQFILSSKKLLLSDSGFYLCAWSGTGDEQYFGPGTRLTVT.

The V gene is TRBV11-2, the J gene TRBJ2-7; 14 positions match TRBD2. The CDR3 runs to 18 residues. Germline CDR1 is SGHAT and CDR2 is FQNNGV. Germline trimming cut 3 bases from V and 5 bases from J; bases unmatched to any gene: 12. The CDR3 loop reads CASSFRLAGGVLSDEQYF. In DNA, the CDR3 is TGTGCCAGCAGCTTTAGACTAGCGGGAGGGGTTCTCTCGGACGAGCAGTACTTC. The full variable domain, completed using reference TRBV11-2 and TRBJ2-7, is EAGVAQSPRYKIIEKRQSVAFWCNPISGHATLYWYQQILGQGPKLLIQFQNNGVVDDSQLPKDRFSAERLKGVDSTLKIQPAKLEDSAVYLCASSFRLAGGVLSDEQYFGPGTRLTVT.

The chain is built from TRBV5-4 and TRBJ1-5, with D uncertain. Looked up from germline, CDR1 is SGHNT and CDR2 is YYREEE (reference sequence). This CDR3 has 13 residues. With 1 base removed from V and 3 bases from J, the gap between germline ends came to 5 bases. The CDR3 region has the DNA TGTGCCAGCAGCTTGACCCCCAATCAGCCCCAGCATTTT. It specifies CASSLTPNQPQHF.

V is TRBV5-1 and J is TRBJ1-2; no definite D call. Germline-derived CDR1 and CDR2 are SGHRS and YFSETQ. The CDR3 runs to 16 residues. The ends were cut back, 2 bases at V and 1 base at J, with 15 bases in the middle. CDR3 in DNA: TGCGCCAGCAGCTTAGTCCGTGGAGGAAGTAACTATGGCTACACCTTC. Residues: CASSLVRGGSNYGYTF.